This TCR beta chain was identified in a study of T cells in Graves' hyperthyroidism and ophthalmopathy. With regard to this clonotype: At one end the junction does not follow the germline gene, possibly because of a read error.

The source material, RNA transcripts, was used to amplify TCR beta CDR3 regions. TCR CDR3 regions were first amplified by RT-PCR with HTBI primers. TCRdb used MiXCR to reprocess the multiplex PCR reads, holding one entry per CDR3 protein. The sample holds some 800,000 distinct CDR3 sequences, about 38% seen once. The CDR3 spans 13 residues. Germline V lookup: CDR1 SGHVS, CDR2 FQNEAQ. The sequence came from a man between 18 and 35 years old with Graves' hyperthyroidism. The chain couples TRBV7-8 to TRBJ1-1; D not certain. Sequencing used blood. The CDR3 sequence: CASSQVVGIQAFF. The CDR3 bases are TGCGCCAGCAGCCAGGTAGTGGGGATACAAGCTTTCTTT. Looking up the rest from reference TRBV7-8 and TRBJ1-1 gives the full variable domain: GAGVSQSPRYKVAKRGQDVALRCDPISGHVSLFWYQQALGQGPEFLTYFQNEAQLDKSGLPSDRFFAERPEGSVSTLKIQRTQQEDSAVYLCASSQVVGIQAFFGQGTRLTVV.